This entry lists 9 T cell receptor beta chains sequenced from one sample in a study of blood T cell repertoires in COVID-19. Repertoires were generated with immunoSEQ multiplex PCR, while TCRdb's copy carries only in-frame clones and drops some. In the table there are 100,000 or so clones, about nine tenths of which are singletons. Specimen: peripheral blood. These TCRs come from a man aged 55 to 69 with acute or convalescent COVID-19.

This CDR3 is CASAVAGPNTGELFF. Written as DNA, the CDR3 is TGTGCCAGCGCTGTGGCGGGCCCGAACACCGGGGAGCTGTTTTTT. This chain connects TRBV28 to TRBJ2-2; TRBD2 might be the D (5 bases). Trimming removed 8 bases at V and 0 bases at J, with 13 bases between. The germline V gene has CDR1 MDHEN and CDR2 SYDVKM. This CDR3 comprises 15 residues.

The chain couples TRBV19 to TRBJ1-4; a weak D match, TRBD1 (5 bases). V lost 6 bases and J lost 5, with 13 bases in between. CDR1 and CDR2 from the germline V gene are LNHDA and SQIVND (reference sequence). CDR3 length equals 14 residues. CDR3 in amino acids: CASSFTGPNEKLFF. The CDR3 nucleotides are TGTGCCAGTAGCTTCACAGGACCCAATGAAAAACTGTTTTTT.

The chain couples TRBV5-1 to TRBJ1-1; 9 bases agree with TRBD1. The CDR3 covers 13 residues. CDR1 and CDR2 from the germline V gene are SGHRS and YFSETQ. After removal of 4 bases from V and 10 bases from J, the junction contained 8 bases not matched to a gene. The CDR3 coding sequence is TGCGCCAGCAGCGGAGACAGGGGGGAGGGAGCTTTCTTT. As protein: CASSGDRGEGAFF.

This chain joins TRBV5-1 and TRBJ2-1; maybe TRBD1 (6 bases). Germline V gives CDR1 SGHRS, CDR2 YFSETQ. Deletions cut 0 bases from V and 3 bases from J, with 13 bases between. The CDR3 contains 16 residues. As DNA, the CDR3 is TGCGCCAGCAGCTTGGATACGACAGGAGTCTACAATGAGCAGTTCTTC. Translating it yields CASSLDTTGVYNEQFF.

J is TRBJ1-6 and V is TRBV6-5; 8 bases align to TRBD1. Germline lookup yields CDR1 MNHEY and CDR2 SVGAGI. J gave up 10 bases and V 9 bases, and 5 bases lay outside the gene matches. The CDR3 consists of 12 residues. The CDR3 loop reads CASRTGKSPLHF. CDR3 DNA sequence: TGTGCCAGTAGGACAGGGAAGTCACCCCTCCACTTT.

This chain uses TRBV18 with TRBJ2-3; 16 bases agree with TRBD2. CDR1 and CDR2 from the germline V gene are KGHSH and LQKENI. The CDR3 totals 17 residues. J was trimmed by 5 bases and V by 2 bases; bases with no gene match: 4. CDR3 sequence reads: CASSPGGLAGGQDTQYF. The CDR3 nucleotides read TGTGCCAGCTCACCAGGGGGACTAGCGGGAGGGCAAGATACGCAGTATTTT. The full variable domain, rest sourced from reference TRBV18 and TRBJ2-3, is NAGVMQNPRHLVRRRGQEARLRCSPMKGHSHVYWYRQLPEEGLKFMVYLQKENIIDESGMPKERFSAEFPKEGPSILRIQQVVRGDSAAYFCASSPGGLAGGQDTQYFGPGTRLTVL.

The J gene is TRBJ2-5, the V gene TRBV6-6, with TRBD1 matching 7 bases. The CDR3 loop spans 14 amino acids. Losses at the gene ends were 3 bases for V and 5 bases for J; bases not matched to a gene: 6. Germline values: CDR1 MNHNY, CDR2 SVGAGI (reference sequence). Here the CDR3 DNA reads TGTGCCAGCAGTTATACCAGGGGGAAGGAGACCCAGTACTTC. Residues: CASSYTRGKETQYF.

The gene calls are TRBV7-9 and TRBJ1-5, with D possibly being TRBD1 (5 bases). V lost 5 bases, J lost 1 base, and 18 bases lay in between. Looked up from germline, CDR1 is SEHNR and CDR2 is FQNEAQ (reference sequence). The CDR3 has 17 amino acids. CDR3 in amino acids: CASSRGGPGKSNQPQHF. The CDR3 DNA reads as TGTGCCAGCAGCCGGGGGGGACCAGGGAAAAGCAATCAGCCCCAGCATTTT.

This chain connects TRBV28 to TRBJ2-7; D gene ambiguous. Germline CDR1 and CDR2: MDHEN and SYDVKM. V gave up 5 bases and J gave up 1 base, with 12 bases separating them. This CDR3 is built from 14 residues. CDR3 loop: CASSLLGQSYEQYF. The CDR3 nucleotides read TGTGCCAGCAGTCTCCTTGGGCAATCCTACGAGCAGTACTTC.